This T cell receptor (beta chain) came from a study of T cell responses to AZD1222 COVID-19 vaccine (dated by TCRdb to the early 2020s). With respect to the entire study: A total of over 230 trial participants underwent TCR sequencing, of whom around 210 had received two doses of AZD1222 and some 25 had received two doses of the MenACWY control vaccine. Enrollment into the trials was organized by age into subgroups of 18-55, 56-69 and 70-plus years, and those subgroups contained about 150, 27 and 61 TCR-sequenced participants, respectively.

The CDR3 regions of human TCRbeta chains were analyzed by immunosequencing. In the original analysis: Repertoire TCRs were checked for matches against a reference library of SARS-CoV-2-specific TCRs that had been generated using the MIRA antigen-specificity platform. Breadth was defined as the fraction of unique TCRs that were SARS-CoV-2-associated. Depth was defined as the fraction of total T cells that were SARS-CoV-2-associated. Using the MIRA data, each spike-specific TCR was assigned both to the spike region to which the TCR was reactive and to a CD4 or CD8 class. Log10-transformed breadth and depth values were compared by one-way ANOVA with Sidak's multiple comparisons tests. The clones in this table, taken by TCRdb from immuneACCESS, are in-frame only. Not every clone is retained; where verified, under half of the shortfall comes from an unresolved V gene, and the cause of the rest is unknown. Clone size and V and J calls were adopted from that table, with D and trimming inferred from the DNA. The table for this sample lists under 95,000 clones; approximately 85% of them were counted only once. The biggest ten clones account for 8% to 13% of the sample.

The sample's time point label is to be understood as: about 28 days (+/-7) after the second vaccine dose. AZD1222 recipients with second doses at about 4 weeks or about 12 weeks were pooled, because spike-specific TCR depth and breadth did not differ between schedules. Samples from vaccinated people were obtained from the UK trials COV001 and COV002, which included a single-blind randomized controlled phase 2/3 trial of AZD1222 (ChAdOx1 nCoV-19) in healthy adults. Trial participant PBMC samples were collected at day 0 and day 28 after the second dose for TCRbeta chain sequencing. Reading from cysteine to phenylalanine, the CDR3 counts 13 amino acids. Only CDR3 DNA is held: 39 bases, read in frame from base 1. Cut back by 6 bases and 8 bases, the V and J ends lie 11 bases apart. On this clone itself: What antigen it recognizes has not been identified. No qualities accompany the bases; no much larger clone lies one base away.

Study-level results and caveats: Most participants were white British and females outnumbered males, and the authors suggested that clonal diversity may have been underestimated. Conclusions about previously exposed vaccinees were limited because only five to seven AZD1222 recipients were SARS-CoV-2 seropositive at baseline. After two AZD1222 doses, spike-specific TCR breadth and depth were significantly higher than at day 0 and than in MenACWY recipients. The 56-69-year group was small, and its depth increase did not reach significance, likely because of low power. Because no day 14 peak-response samples were available, repertoires were characterized only after the peak T cell response. Nearly half of unique spike-specific TCRs reportedly recognized epitopes outside regions mutated in the B.1.351 and B.1.1.7 variants. The vaccine-associated CD4 TCRs covered the entire spike protein, and the dominant responses fell in regions 160-218 and 743-854.

The chain couples TRBV12-3 or TRBV12-4 to TRBJ1-6, with the D gene not clear enough to name. Sequences were derived from peripheral blood, sampled 28 days after the second AZD1222 dose. The clonotype was recovered from an adult who received the AZD1222 COVID-19 vaccine. The CDR3: CASRDNRDSPLHF. The nucleotide sequence is given as TGTGCCAGCAGAGACAACAGAGATTCACCCCTCCACTTT.